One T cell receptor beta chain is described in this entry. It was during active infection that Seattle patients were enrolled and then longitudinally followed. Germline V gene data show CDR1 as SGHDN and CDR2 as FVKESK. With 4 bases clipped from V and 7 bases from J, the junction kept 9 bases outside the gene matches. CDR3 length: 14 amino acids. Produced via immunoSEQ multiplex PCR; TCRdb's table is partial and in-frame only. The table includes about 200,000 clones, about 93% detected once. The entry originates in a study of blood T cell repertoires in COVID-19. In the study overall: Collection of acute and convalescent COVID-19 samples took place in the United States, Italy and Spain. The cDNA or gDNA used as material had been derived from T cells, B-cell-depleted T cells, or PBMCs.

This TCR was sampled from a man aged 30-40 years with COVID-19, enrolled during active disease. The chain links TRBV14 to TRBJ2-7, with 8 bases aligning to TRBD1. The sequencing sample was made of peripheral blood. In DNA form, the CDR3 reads TGTGCCAGCAGCCGACAGGGGATCGGAGGGGAGCAGTACTTC. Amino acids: CASSRQGIGGEQYF.